This T cell receptor (beta chain) is drawn from a study of blood T cell repertoires in COVID-19. Across the whole study: Samples came from the United States, Italy and Spain, spanning acute and convalescent COVID-19. T cells, B-cell-depleted T cells, or PBMCs supplied cDNA or gDNA.

After removal of 2 bases from V and 5 bases from J, the junction contained 3 bases not matched to a gene. CDR1 LNHDA and CDR2 SQIVND come from the germline V gene (reference sequence). The CDR3 is 15 amino acids. Per the authors' pipeline: Reference gene primer amplification in the assay estimated nucleated cell counts. Data came from immunoSEQ multiplex PCR; TCRdb stores just in-frame clones and leaves some out. The DNA gave D and trimming, while V, J and clone size come from that table. In the table there are approximately 98,000 clones, over 80% of which are singletons. Input material: peripheral blood. This receptor was taken from a woman aged 70-85 years with acute or convalescent COVID-19. The rearrangement uses TRBV19 and TRBJ2-2; 9 positions agree with TRBD1. The CDR3 DNA sequence: TGTGCCAGTAGTATACCACAGGGGGCGACCGGGGAGCTGTTTTTT. Protein product: CASSIPQGATGELFF.